Listed below are T cell receptor beta chains from one sample, sequenced in a study of blood T cells in healthy people across ages. TCRdb redid the calling of the 5' RACE reads with MiXCR, one entry per CDR3 protein. This sample has hundreds of thousands of distinct CDR3 sequences, with around 25% found just once. The same data also contributed to another study, on T cells of mothers and their children.

The sample consisted of blood. The source is a boy between 5 and 17 years old in good health. CDR3s include the opening cysteine and the closing phenylalanine or tryptophan. A D gene is named only where the DNA matches it firmly.

V	D	J	CDR3
TRBV2	.	TRBJ2-1	CASRRPSSYNEQFF
TRBV3-1	TRBD1	TRBJ2-1	CASSQTPRDRGLGEQFF
TRBV7-9	TRBD1	.	CASSYDFSGQTYEQYF
TRBV20-1	.	TRBJ2-1	CSARLVNNEQFF
TRBV7-2	.	TRBJ2-5	CASSLRVGGPPQETQYF
TRBV15	.	TRBJ2-5	CTTSKGALRETQYF
TRBV11-2	.	TRBJ2-3	CASSLTWVGAHTYLSTDTQYF
TRBV7-9	TRBD2	TRBJ2-5	CASSEPSGAGEETQYF
TRBV2	.	TRBJ1-1	CASTQRGRNTEAFF
TRBV4-3	TRBD1	TRBJ1-1	CASSQDLGTGLNTEAFF
TRBV3-1	.	TRBJ1-2	CASSHERGYTF
TRBV7-9	TRBD1	TRBJ1-4	CASSQGTGPNEKLFF
TRBV28	.	.	CASSLPETGKQFF
TRBV29-1	TRBD1	TRBJ2-7	CSVGTGWEQYF
TRBV10-3	.	TRBJ2-5	CAIIVSGFRETQYF
TRBV11-2	TRBD2	.	CASSLSGLVFDEQFF
TRBV29-1	TRBD2	TRBJ2-7	CSVEAGTSYEQYF
TRBV7-2	TRBD2	TRBJ2-5	CASSPGTSGRAKNF
TRBV20-1	TRBD1	TRBJ2-7	CSARDGGQNSYEQYF
TRBV12-3/TRBV12-4	TRBD1	TRBJ2-5	CASSPGTGELAQYF
TRBV10-3	TRBD2	TRBJ2-7	CAISDPNGPGGRVSYEQYF
TRBV2	TRBD1	TRBJ2-3	CASSEEEGAVDTQYF
TRBV7-3	TRBD1	.	CASSLTPLHDREAPYNEQFF
TRBV10-3	.	TRBJ2-2	CAISAPGLATKTGELFF
TRBV29-1	.	.	CSVEDNSEQFF
TRBV20-1	TRBD2	.	CSARALAGSYEQYF
TRBV6-2/TRBV6-3	.	TRBJ1-1	CAGSSGNTEAFF
TRBV20-1	.	TRBJ2-3	CSKAAVTDTQYF
TRBV18	TRBD2	TRBJ2-7	CASSPRAKTSGSSYEQYF
TRBV7-9	TRBD1	TRBJ2-4	CASSLGTGDLVQYF
TRBV9	.	.	CASSSEALSETQYF
TRBV12-3/TRBV12-4	TRBD1	TRBJ1-1	CASSSPGQGAMGTEAFF
TRBV28	.	TRBJ2-5	CASSFVARKETQYF
TRBV7-8	.	TRBJ2-7	CASSSQGSSYEQYF
TRBV28	TRBD1	TRBJ1-5	CASSSGQGKSPQHF
TRBV6-5	TRBD2	TRBJ2-4	CASSRGVAGQNIQYF
TRBV20-1	TRBD1	.	CSARDRRTGFSEQFF
TRBV7-2	.	TRBJ2-1	CASSLSAEEGRVYNEQFF
TRBV25-1	.	TRBJ1-6	CASRQGWGNSPLHF
TRBV7-2	.	TRBJ2-7	CASSSWTRVGYEQYF
TRBV15	.	TRBJ1-6	CATSREPEGNSPLHF